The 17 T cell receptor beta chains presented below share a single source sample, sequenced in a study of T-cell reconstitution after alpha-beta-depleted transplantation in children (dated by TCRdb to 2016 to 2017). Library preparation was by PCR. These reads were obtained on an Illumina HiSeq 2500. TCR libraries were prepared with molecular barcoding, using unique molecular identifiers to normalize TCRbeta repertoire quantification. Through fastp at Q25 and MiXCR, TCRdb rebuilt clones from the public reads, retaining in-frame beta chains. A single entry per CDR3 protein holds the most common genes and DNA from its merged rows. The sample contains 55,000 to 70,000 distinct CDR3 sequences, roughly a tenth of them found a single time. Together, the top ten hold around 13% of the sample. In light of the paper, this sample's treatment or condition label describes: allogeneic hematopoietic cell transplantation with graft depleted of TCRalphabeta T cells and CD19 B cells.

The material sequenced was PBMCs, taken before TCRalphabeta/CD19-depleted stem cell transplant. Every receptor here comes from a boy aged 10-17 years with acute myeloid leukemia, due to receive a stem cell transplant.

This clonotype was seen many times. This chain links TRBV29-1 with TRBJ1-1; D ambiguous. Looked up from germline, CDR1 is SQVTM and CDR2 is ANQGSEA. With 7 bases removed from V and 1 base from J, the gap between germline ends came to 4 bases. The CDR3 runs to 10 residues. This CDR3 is CSASNTEAFF. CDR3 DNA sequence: TGCAGCGCATCGAACACTGAAGCTTTCTTT.

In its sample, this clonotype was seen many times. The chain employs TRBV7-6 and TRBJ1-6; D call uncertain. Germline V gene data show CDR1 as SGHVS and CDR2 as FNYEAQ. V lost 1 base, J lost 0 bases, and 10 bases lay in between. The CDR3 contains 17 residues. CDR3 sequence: CASSLGARSSYNSPLHF. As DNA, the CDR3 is TGTGCCAGCAGCTTAGGGGCTCGGAGCTCCTATAATTCACCCCTCCACTTT.

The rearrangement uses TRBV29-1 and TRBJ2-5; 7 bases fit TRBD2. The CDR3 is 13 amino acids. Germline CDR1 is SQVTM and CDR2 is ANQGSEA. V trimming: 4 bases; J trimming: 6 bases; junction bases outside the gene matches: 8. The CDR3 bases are TGCAGCGTTGGTTCGGGACTAAGAAAGACCCAGTACTTC. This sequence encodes CSVGSGLRKTQYF. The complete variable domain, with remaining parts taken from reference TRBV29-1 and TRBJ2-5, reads SAVISQKPSRDICQRGTSLTIQCQVDSQVTMMFWYRQQPGQSLTLIATANQGSEATYESGFVIDKFPISRPNLTFSTLTVSNMSPEDSSIYLCSVGSGLRKTQYFGPGTRLLVL.

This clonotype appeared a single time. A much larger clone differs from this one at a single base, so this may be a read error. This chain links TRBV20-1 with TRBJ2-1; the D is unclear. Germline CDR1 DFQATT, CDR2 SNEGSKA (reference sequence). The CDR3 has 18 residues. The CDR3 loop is CSADQANGVTRSYNKQFF. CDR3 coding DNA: TGCAGTGCCGACCAGGCCAATGGCGTAACTCGCTCCTACAATAAGCAGTTCTTC.

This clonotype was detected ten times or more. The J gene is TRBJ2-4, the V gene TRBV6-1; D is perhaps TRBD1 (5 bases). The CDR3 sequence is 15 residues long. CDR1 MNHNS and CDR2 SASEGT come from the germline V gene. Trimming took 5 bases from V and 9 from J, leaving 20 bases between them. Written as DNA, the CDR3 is TGTGCCAGCAGTCCAGACCGTGACCAGGGAAGCATTCAGTACTTC. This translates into CASSPDRDQGSIQYF.

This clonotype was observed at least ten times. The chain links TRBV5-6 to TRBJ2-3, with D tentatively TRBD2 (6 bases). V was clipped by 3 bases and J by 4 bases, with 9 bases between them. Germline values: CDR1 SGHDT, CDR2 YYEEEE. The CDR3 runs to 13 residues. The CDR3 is CASSWRGADTQYF. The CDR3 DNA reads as TGTGCCAGCAGCTGGCGGGGCGCAGATACGCAGTATTTT.

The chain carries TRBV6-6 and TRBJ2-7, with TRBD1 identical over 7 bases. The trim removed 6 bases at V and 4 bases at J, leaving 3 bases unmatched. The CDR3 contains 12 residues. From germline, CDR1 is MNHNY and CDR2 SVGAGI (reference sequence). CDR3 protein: CASRGTVYEQYF. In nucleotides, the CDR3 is TGTGCCAGCAGGGGGACAGTTTACGAGCAGTACTTC.

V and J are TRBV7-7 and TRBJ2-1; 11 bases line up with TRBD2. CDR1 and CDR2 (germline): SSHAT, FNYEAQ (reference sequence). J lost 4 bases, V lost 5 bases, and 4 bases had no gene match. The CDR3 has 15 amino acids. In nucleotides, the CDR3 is TGTGCCAGCAGCCGACTAGCGGGGAAATACAATGAGCAGTTCTTC. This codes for CASSRLAGKYNEQFF.

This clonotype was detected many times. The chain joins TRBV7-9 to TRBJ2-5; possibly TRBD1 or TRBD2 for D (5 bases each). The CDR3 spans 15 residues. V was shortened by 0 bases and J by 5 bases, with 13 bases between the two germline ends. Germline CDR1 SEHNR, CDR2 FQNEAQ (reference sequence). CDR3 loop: CASSLAISAGETQYF. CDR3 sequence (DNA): TGTGCCAGCAGCTTAGCGATTAGCGCAGGGGAGACCCAGTACTTC. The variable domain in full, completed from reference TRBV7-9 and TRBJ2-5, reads DTGVSQNPRHKITKRGQNVTFRCDPISEHNRLYWYRQTLGQGPEFLTYFQNEAQLEKSRLLSDRFSAERPKGSFSTLEIQRTEQGDSAMYLCASSLAISAGETQYFGPGTRLLVL.

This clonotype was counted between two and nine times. The CDR3 region is CASSPRTASSYNEQFF. CDR3 DNA sequence: TGTGCCAGCAGCCCAAGGACGGCAAGCTCCTACAATGAGCAGTTCTTC. The V gene is TRBV5-4, the J gene TRBJ2-1; D call uncertain. The CDR3 has 16 residues. V shed 4 bases and J shed 0 bases, with 14 bases lying between them. Germline lookup yields CDR1 SGHNT and CDR2 YYREEE (reference sequence).

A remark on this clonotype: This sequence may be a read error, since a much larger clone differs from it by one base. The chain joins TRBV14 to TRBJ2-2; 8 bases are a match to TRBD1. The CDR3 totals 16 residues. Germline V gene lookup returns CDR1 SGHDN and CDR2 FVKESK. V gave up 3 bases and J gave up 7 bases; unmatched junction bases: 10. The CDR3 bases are TGTGCCAGCAGCCAGGCCGGGACAGGTCTAGGCGGGGAGCTGTTTTTT. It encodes CASSQAGTGLGGELFF. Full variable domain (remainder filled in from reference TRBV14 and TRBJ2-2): EAGVTQFPSHSVIEKGQTVTLRCDPISGHDNLYWYRRVMGKEIKFLLHFVKESKQDESGMPNNRFLAERTGGTYSTLKVQPAELEDSGVYFCASSQAGTGLGGELFFGEGSRLTVL.

The CDR3 DNA is TGTGCCAGCAGCCGGGACCGCGCTGGGGGGGCCAACGTCCTGACTTTC. Translating it yields CASSRDRAGGANVLTF. V and J are TRBV11-1 and TRBJ2-6; D is possibly TRBD1 or TRBD2 (5 bases each). Germline CDR1 and CDR2: SGHAT and FQDESV (reference sequence). The CDR3 runs 16 residues. V gave up 5 bases and J gave up 4 bases, with 15 bases separating them.

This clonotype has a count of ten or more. CDR3 DNA: TGCGCCAGCATACTGCTCGGGGCAGACGCGAACACCGGGGAGCTGTTTTTT. Amino acid sequence: CASILLGADANTGELFF. J is TRBJ2-2 and V is TRBV5-1; either TRBD1 or TRBD2 may supply D (5 bases each). This CDR3 comprises 17 residues. Germline V gene sequence: CDR1 SGHRS, CDR2 YFSETQ. The germline V and J ends were trimmed by 6 bases and 0 bases, with 18 bases remaining between them.

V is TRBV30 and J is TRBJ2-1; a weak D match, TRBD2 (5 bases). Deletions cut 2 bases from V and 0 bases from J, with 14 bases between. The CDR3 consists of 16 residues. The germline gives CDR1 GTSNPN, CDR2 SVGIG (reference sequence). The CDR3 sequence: CAWSSPDSSSYNEQFF. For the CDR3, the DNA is TGTGCCTGGAGTTCCCCGGACTCGAGCTCCTACAATGAGCAGTTCTTC.

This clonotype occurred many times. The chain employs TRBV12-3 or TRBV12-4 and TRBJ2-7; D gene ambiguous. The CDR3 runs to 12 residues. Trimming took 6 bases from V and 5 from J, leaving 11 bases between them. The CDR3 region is CASSALENEQYF. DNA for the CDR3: TGTGCCAGCAGCGCCCTGGAGAACGAGCAGTACTTC.

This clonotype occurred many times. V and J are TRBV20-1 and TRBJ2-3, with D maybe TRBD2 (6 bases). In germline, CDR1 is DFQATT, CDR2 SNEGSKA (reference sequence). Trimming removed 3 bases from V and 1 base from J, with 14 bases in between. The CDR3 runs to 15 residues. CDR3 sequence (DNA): TGCAGTGCTAGCCTATTTAGGGAGGGCACAGATACGCAGTATTTT. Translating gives CSASLFREGTDTQYF.

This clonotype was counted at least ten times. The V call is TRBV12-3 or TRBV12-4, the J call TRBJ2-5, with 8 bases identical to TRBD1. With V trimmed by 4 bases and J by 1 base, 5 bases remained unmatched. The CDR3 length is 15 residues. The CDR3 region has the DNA TGTGCCAGCAGTTCCCGGGACAGGTTCCAAGAGACCCAGTACTTC. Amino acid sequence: CASSSRDRFQETQYF.